The text below deals with one TCR beta chain. Its antigen is not identified. Healthy Caucasians, and only they, were the donors. Via MiXCR, TCRdb re-called the 5' RACE reads, giving one row per CDR3 protein. The table lists about 920,000 distinct CDR3 sequences, about 12% of them singletons. The sample is drawn from a study of identical twins. General study points: Models underestimated how often monozygotic twins shared out-of-frame TCR alpha.

This CDR3 comprises 14 residues. Trimming took 3 bases from V and 4 from J; bases not matched to a gene: 6. Germline V gene data show CDR1 as SGHNT and CDR2 as YENEEA. The sample was also reused in another study, on yellow fever vaccine responses in identical twins. That study adds: Vaccine-induced T cell responses in twins were reportedly observed to appear partly convergent, partly personalized.

This sequence was found in a young woman in good health. This chain links TRBV11-3 with TRBJ2-7; 7 bases fit TRBD1. What was sequenced was PBMCs. This CDR3 is CASSLGTAKYEQYF. The CDR3, as DNA: TGTGCCAGCAGCTTGGGGACAGCCAAGTACGAGCAGTACTTC. Full variable domain (outside the CDR3, taken from reference TRBV11-3 and TRBJ2-7): EAGVVQSPRYKIIEKKQPVAFWCNPISGHNTLYWYLQNLGQGPELLIRYENEEAVDDSQLPKDRFSAERLKGVDSTLKIQPAELGDSAVYLCASSLGTAKYEQYFGPGTRLTVT.